This T cell receptor (beta chain) originates from a study of beta chain features in type 1 diabetes. CDR1 and CDR2 (germline): ENHRY, SYGVKD. The CDR3 length is 14 residues. Germline trimming cut 6 bases from V and 2 bases from J; bases unmatched to any gene: 6. TCRB transcripts that were expressed got sequenced, as all of the isolated RNA had been reverse transcribed. Only in-frame clones appear in the TCRdb table, and some are missing; sequencing was by immunoSEQ multiplex PCR. The sample shows hundreds of thousands of clones, around 16% of them seen only once. The receptor comes from a man aged 18 to 30 in good health. The sample consisted of naive CD4+ T cells from blood. The chain is built from TRBV10-3 and TRBJ1-2, with 7 nucleotides matching TRBD1. CDR3 in amino acids: CAISEQDRNYGYTF. The CDR3 coding sequence is TGTGCCATCAGCGAGCAGGACAGGAACTATGGCTACACCTTC.